This entry concerns a single T cell receptor (beta chain). Its antigen is not yet known. No qualities accompany the bases; no much larger clone lies one base away. The CDR3 holds 15 amino acids from the cysteine to the phenylalanine. The entry retains the CDR3 DNA only, 45 bases that are in frame from base 1. The germline ends are 18 bases apart after V is trimmed by 2 bases and J by 10 bases. Reading the germline V gene (reference sequence) gives CDR1 SEHNR and CDR2 FQNEAQ. Library prep was done by the immunoSEQ multiplex PCR assay. Rearranged TCR beta chain sequences were amplified using the hsTCRB Kit according to the manufacturer's protocol. TCRB libraries were sequenced on an Illumina MiSeq. The study's own analysis went as follows. Demultiplexing, trimming and gene mapping were performed with the kit vendor's proprietary platform. TCRdb's version of the immuneACCESS table is confined to in-frame rearrangements and falls short of the full clone set. An unresolved V gene accounts for under half of the shortfall where checked; the remainder is of unknown origin. Clone size and V and J calls were adopted from that table, with D and trimming inferred from the DNA. The sample profile shows 70,000 to 100,000 clones; roughly 91% of them were found once. The ten largest clones add up to 0.56% of the sample.

This specimen belongs to a study of a mutant IDH1 vaccine in newly diagnosed glioma (dated by TCRdb to the early 2020s). Regarding the study in general: Patients received eight vaccinations in weeks 1, 3, 5, 7, 11, 15, 19 and 23, corresponding to visits V03 through V10. Vaccination was initiated 4-6 weeks after radiotherapy alone, or concurrently with temozolomide cycles in the chemotherapy-containing groups. Of the approximately 34 patients who were treated, approximately 62% were male and about 40% were female, and the mean age was approximately 40 years. Before enrollment, patients had received standard therapy of radiotherapy alone, temozolomide alone, or radiochemotherapy with temozolomide; most received the combination. Peripheral blood samples were drawn at six visits, namely V03 (baseline), V05, V07, V10, V12 and V13. For exploratory analyses, longitudinal TCRB deep sequencing was carried out in 25 treated patients wherever samples were available.

Results and caveats for the whole study, not just this receptor: It was noted by the authors that analyses of patient blood samples could not be reproduced owing to sample limitations. Pseudoprogression appeared unrelated to alterations in the top peripheral T cell clonotypes detected by TCRB sequencing. Immune responses induced by the vaccine were seen in 90% to 95% of patients across multiple MHC alleles. PBMC samples for TCRB deep sequencing were selected based on availability.

This specimen's time point label, interpreted: week 5, during vaccination. Every vaccine dose consisted of 300 ug of a 20-mer mutant IDH1 peptide in Montanide, administered subcutaneously together with topical imiquimod. Donors had newly diagnosed WHO grade 3 or 4 IDH1-mutant astrocytomas with loss of nuclear ATRX. The samples were drawn from NOA16, a multicentre, single-arm, open-label phase I trial in Germany that tested a mutant IDH1 peptide vaccine in humans for the first time. The DNeasy Blood and Tissue Kit was used to extract genomic DNA from EDTA blood for TCRB sequencing. This sample comprised PBMCs, obtained from a glioma patient whose treatment included an IDH1 peptide vaccine. The clonotype comes from a woman in her 50s with glioma. The chain is encoded by TRBV7-9 joined to TRBJ2-1; TRBD2 is a weak D gene call, 6 bases matching. The DNA reads TGTGCCAGCAGCTTAAGGGACCAGGGACTCGGGGAGCAGTTCTTC. Translated, it reads CASSLRDQGLGEQFF.